These T cell receptor beta chains were read from a single sample in a study of shared clonotypes between healthy human individuals. Measured with immunoSEQ multiplex PCR; TCRdb has only the in-frame clones, and not every one. The sample has 2,100,000 or so clones; 95% are singletons. Sequencing input: naive CD4+ T cells sorted from blood. The receptors come from a man in his late teens or twenties in good health. Each CDR3 is given with its conserved first and last residue. A D gene is named only where the DNA matches it firmly. Size tells how often a clone was seen (once, few, many) or the class of an expanded clone, and some rows leave it out.

TRBJ2-7	TRBV13	.	.	TGTGCCAGCAGCCCTCTGGAGCTCGAGCAGTACTTC	CASSPLELEQYF
TRBJ1-1	TRBV25-1	.	.	TGTGCCAGCAACGACATTAGGGGCACTGAAGCTTTCTTT	CASNDIRGTEAFF
TRBJ1-1	TRBV6-7	.	TRBD1	TGTGCCAGCAGGCGCACAGGGGGCGCGAACACTGAAGCTTTCTTT	CASRRTGGANTEAFF
TRBJ1-5	TRBV6-4	.	.	TGTGCCAGCAGTGACTCTATGGCAGTTAATCAGCCCCAGCATTTT	CASSDSMAVNQPQHF
TRBJ2-1	TRBV6-1	.	TRBD2	TGTGCCAGCAGTGAACGACTAGCGGACTACAATGAGCAGTTCTTC	CASSERLADYNEQFF
TRBJ1-4	TRBV5-6	.	.	TGTGCCAGCAGCTCCTGGGACTCACCAGGAAATGAAAAACTGTTTTTT	CASSSWDSPGNEKLFF
TRBJ2-1	TRBV9	.	.	TGTGCCAGCAGCGTAGCTAGGGAGAATGAGCAGTTCTTC	CASSVARENEQFF
TRBJ2-3	TRBV7-9	.	TRBD2	TGTGCCAGCAGCTTCAGCGGGGGAGCCGATACGCAGTATTTT	CASSFSGGADTQYF
TRBJ1-1	TRBV5-4	.	.	TGTGCCAGCAGCTTTACGGCAGGGAAGGGCACTGAAGCTTTCTTT	CASSFTAGKGTEAFF
TRBJ2-1	TRBV11-1	.	TRBD1	TGTGCCAGCAGCTTTTTGGGACAGGGGGGGGATGAGCAGTTCTTC	CASSFLGQGGDEQFF
TRBJ2-3	TRBV5-1	.	TRBD2	TGCGCCAGCAGCCCGGGACTAGCGGGAACGCACACAGATACGCAGTATTTT	CASSPGLAGTHTDTQYF
TRBJ1-1	TRBV25-1	.	.	TGTGCCAGCAGTGAATACTTCAACCCAGCTTTCTTT	CASSEYFNPAFF
TRBJ1-2	TRBV6-5	.	.	TGTGCCAGCAGCCCTCGGGAGGCCTACTATGGCTACACCTTC	CASSPREAYYGYTF
TRBJ1-5	TRBV5-1	once	.	TGCGCCAGCAGCTGGGACGCGGGGCAGCCCCAGCATTTT	CASSWDAGQPQHF
TRBJ2-1	TRBV18	.	TRBD2	TGTGCCAGCTCACCACCTAGCGGGGGCGGCCTGGATTTCAATGAGCAGTTCTTC	CASSPPSGGGLDFNEQFF
TRBJ2-7	TRBV27	.	TRBD2	TGTGCCAGCCGACAGGACCTACTAGCGGGAGGGGGAGAGCAGTACTTC	CASRQDLLAGGGEQYF